The 16 T cell receptor beta chains below were found in one sample sequenced in a study of shared clonotypes between healthy human individuals. The repertoire was sequenced with immunoSEQ multiplex PCR; TCRdb's copy has only in-frame clones and lacks some. This sample has about 520,000 clones, with about 85% found just once. Sequencing was performed on PBMCs. Source of these receptors: a woman aged 40 to 55 in good health. Some clones in this sample may be carry-over from other donors' samples.

The chain has TRBV19 and TRBJ2-7, with D maybe TRBD1 (6 bases). The CDR3 is made up of 15 amino acids. V gave up 5 bases and J gave up 7 bases, with 21 bases separating them. Germline V gene sequence: CDR1 LNHDA, CDR2 SQIVND (reference sequence). Here the CDR3 reads CASSPGPGASSEQYF. As DNA, the CDR3 is TGTGCCAGTAGTCCTGGGCCAGGGGCTAGCTCGGAGCAGTACTTC.

This clone was detected ten times or more. The chain joins TRBV21-1 to TRBJ2-3; the DNA was not used to check the table's D call, TRBD2. TRBV21-1 is deemed a pseudogene. This CDR3 has 14 residues. This chain's CDR3 is CASTPREGPDTQYF. CDR3 bases: TGTGCCAGCACCCCGAGGGAGGGCCCAGATACGCAGTATTTT.

Notes on this clone: With a far larger clone one base away, a read error is the likely cause. Other DNA sequences from this sample encode an identical CDR3 as well. The chain couples TRBV10-2 to TRBJ2-5, with 7 bases identical to TRBD2. Germline CDR1 is WSHSY and CDR2 is SAAADI. The CDR3 totals 14 residues. V was clipped by 9 bases and J by 4 bases; unmatched bases: 11. CDR3 residues: CASRLAGGSETQYF. The CDR3 nucleotides are TGCGCCAGTAGACTAGCTGGAGGATCAGAGACCCAGTACTTC.

The chain links TRBV11-1 to TRBJ2-7; the D gene could be TRBD1 or TRBD2 (5 bases each). Trimming stripped 5 bases from V and 2 bases from J, with 13 bases between. Germline assignment: CDR1 SGHAT and CDR2 FQDESV (reference sequence). The CDR3 runs 14 residues. The CDR3: CASSRRDGPYEQYF. CDR3 coding DNA: TGTGCCAGCAGCCGCCGGGACGGACCCTACGAGCAGTACTTC.

This clone has a handful of counts. The chain joins TRBV15 to TRBJ1-2; D might be TRBD1 (5 bases). The CDR3 has 15 amino acids. Between the trimmed V and J ends, which lost 0 bases and 8 bases, there was a span of 16 bases. In germline, CDR1 is LNHNV, CDR2 YYDKDF (reference sequence). CDR3 loop: CATSRDIGGSRGYTF. The CDR3 DNA follows: TGTGCCACCAGCAGAGATATTGGGGGGTCTAGAGGCTACACCTTC.

About this clone itself: Only one base separates this from a far larger clonotype, so it likely reflects a read error. The V and J genes are TRBV30 and TRBJ2-5; D remains unclear. Germline V CDR1 and CDR2: GTSNPN, SVGIG (reference sequence). The V end was cut by 1 base, the J end by 9 bases, with 18 bases between. The CDR3 runs 14 residues. The DNA for the CDR3 is TGTGCCTGGAGTGCACTCGGCGACGGTGGGGCCCAGTACTTC. This codes for CAWSALGDGGAQYF.

The rearrangement joins TRBV18 to TRBJ2-2; D remains unclear. Trimming took 2 bases from V and 4 from J, leaving 5 bases between them. This CDR3 region has 13 residues. Germline lookup yields CDR1 KGHSH and CDR2 LQKENI. The CDR3 DNA sequence: TGTGCCAGCTCACCAGAGTCCACCGGGGAGCTGTTTTTT. Residues: CASSPESTGELFF.

The chain is built from TRBV5-4 and TRBJ2-3; TRBD2 matches 7 bases. J lost 1 base, V lost 3 bases, and 11 bases had no gene match. Germline V gives CDR1 SGHNT, CDR2 YYREEE (reference sequence). The CDR3 runs 17 residues. The DNA of the CDR3 is TGTGCCAGCAGCTCTGTGCGGGAGAGACGTGGCACAGATACGCAGTATTTT. Its translation is CASSSVRERRGTDTQYF.

The chain recombines TRBV27 with TRBJ2-2; 8 nucleotides align to TRBD2. V lost 2 bases, J lost 6 bases, and 8 bases stayed unmatched. The CDR3 has 16 amino acids. The germline CDR1 and CDR2 sequences are MNHEY and SMNVEV (reference sequence). In DNA form, the CDR3 reads TGTGCCAGCAGTTTAGAGCCGGGAGGGCTTCCCGGGGAGCTGTTTTTT. As protein: CASSLEPGGLPGELFF.

This chain links TRBV7-2 with TRBJ2-7; D is perhaps TRBD2 (6 bases). The germline V gene encodes CDR1 SGHTA and CDR2 FQGNSA. This CDR3 is 15 amino acids long. Trimming removed 3 bases at V and 1 base at J, with 13 bases between. The CDR3 bases are TGTGCCAGCAGCTTGAATAGCGGTGCTTCCTACGAGCAGTACTTC. Protein sequence: CASSLNSGASYEQYF.

The V gene is TRBV5-1, the J gene TRBJ2-7, with 7 positions matching TRBD1. This CDR3 has 14 residues. The J segment lost 3 bases and the V segment lost 4 bases, leaving 7 bases of the junction unmatched. CDR1 is SGHRS, CDR2 YFSETQ, per germline. The CDR3 region is CASSTGQVNYEQYF. Written as DNA, the CDR3 is TGCGCCAGCAGCACCGGACAGGTTAACTACGAGCAGTACTTC.

This sequence joins TRBV27 and TRBJ2-5; perhaps TRBD2 as D (5 bases). CDR1 is MNHEY and CDR2 is SMNVEV in the germline V gene (reference sequence). The CDR3 covers 13 residues. The V end lost 8 bases, the J end lost 7 bases, and 17 bases lay between the germline ends. CDR3 region: CASRWALGGTQYF. CDR3 in DNA: TGTGCCAGCCGGTGGGCGCTCGGAGGGACCCAGTACTTC.

V usage is TRBV5-1 and J usage is TRBJ2-6, with no clear D. This CDR3 has 15 amino acids. With 4 bases removed from V and 0 bases from J, the gap between germline ends came to 8 bases. Germline CDR1 SGHRS, CDR2 YFSETQ. The CDR3 sequence is CASSPTPSGANVLTF. The CDR3 region has the DNA TGCGCCAGCAGCCCAACACCCTCTGGGGCCAACGTCCTGACTTTC.

The V gene is TRBV15, the J gene TRBJ1-4, with D tentatively TRBD1 (6 bases). With 3 bases removed from V and 8 bases from J, the gap between germline ends came to 16 bases. From germline, CDR1 is LNHNV and CDR2 YYDKDF (reference sequence). The CDR3 covers 15 residues. The CDR3 DNA reads TGTGCCACCAGCAGGGGGCAGGGGACGCCGGAAAAACTGTTTTTT. This codes for CATSRGQGTPEKLFF.

This clone showed up just once. A much larger clone differs from this one at a single base, so this may be a read error. The chain has TRBV18 and TRBJ1-3; D is possibly TRBD1 (5 bases). There are 17 residues in the CDR3. Germline V lookup: CDR1 KGHSH, CDR2 LQKENI. This CDR3 reads CANSPYSPGTSGNTIYF. Written as DNA, the CDR3 is TGTGCCAACTCACCATATTCTCCCGGGACCTCTGGAAACACCATATATTTT.

V usage is TRBV4-3 and J usage is TRBJ2-1; TRBD2 agrees at 11 bases. This CDR3 spans 17 amino acids. V was clipped by 0 bases and J by 7 bases; unmatched bases: 8. Germline V gene data show CDR1 as LGHNA and CDR2 as YSLEER. CDR3 DNA sequence: TGCGCCAGCAGCCAAGATGGCCTAGCGGGAGGTTTGAATGAGCAGTTCTTC. It codes for CASSQDGLAGGLNEQFF.